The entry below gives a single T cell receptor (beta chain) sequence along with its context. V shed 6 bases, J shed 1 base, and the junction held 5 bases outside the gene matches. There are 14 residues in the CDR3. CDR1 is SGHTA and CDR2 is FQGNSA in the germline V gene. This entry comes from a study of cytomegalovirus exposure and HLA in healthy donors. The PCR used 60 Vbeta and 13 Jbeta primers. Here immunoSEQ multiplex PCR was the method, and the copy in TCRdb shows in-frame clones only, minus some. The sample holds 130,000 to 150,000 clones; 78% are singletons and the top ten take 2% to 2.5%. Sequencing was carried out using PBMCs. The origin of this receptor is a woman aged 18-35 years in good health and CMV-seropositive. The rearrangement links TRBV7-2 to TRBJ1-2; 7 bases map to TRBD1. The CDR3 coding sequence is TGTGCCAGCAGGACGACAGGGATTAACTATGGCTACACCTTC. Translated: CASRTTGINYGYTF.